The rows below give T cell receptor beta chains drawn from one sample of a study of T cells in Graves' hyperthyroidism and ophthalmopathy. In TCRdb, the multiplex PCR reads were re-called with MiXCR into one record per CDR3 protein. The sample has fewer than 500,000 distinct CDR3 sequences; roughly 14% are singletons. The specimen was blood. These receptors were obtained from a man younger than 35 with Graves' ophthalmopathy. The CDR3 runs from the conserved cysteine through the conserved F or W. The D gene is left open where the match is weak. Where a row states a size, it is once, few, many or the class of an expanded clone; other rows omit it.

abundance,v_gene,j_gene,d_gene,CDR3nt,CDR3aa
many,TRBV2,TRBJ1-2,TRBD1,TGTGCCAGCAGGGACGGGACAGGGAACCATGGCTACACCTTC,CASRDGTGNHGYTF
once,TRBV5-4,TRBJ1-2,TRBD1,TGTGCCAGCAGCCCGTCGTCGGGACAGGGGGCGTATGGCTACACCTTC,CASSPSSGQGAYGYTF
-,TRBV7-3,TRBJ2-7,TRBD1,TGTGCCAGCAGCGTTATTACGGGACAGTGGGAGCAGTACTTC,CASSVITGQWEQYF
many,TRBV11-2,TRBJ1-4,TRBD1,TGTGCCAGCAGCTTAGGTGGGACAGGGTACGAAAAACTGTTTTTT,CASSLGGTGYEKLFF
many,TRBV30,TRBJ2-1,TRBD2,TGTGCCTGGAAGGCGGGAGGGACCTACAATGAGCAGTTCTTC,CAWKAGGTYNEQFF
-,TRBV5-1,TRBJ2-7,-,TGCGCCAGCAGCTTGGCTGGGCTGTCGGCGCAGTACTTC,CASSLAGLSAQYF
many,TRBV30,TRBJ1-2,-,TGTGCCTGGAGGCCGGGGCATGGCTACACCTTC,CAWRPGHGYTF
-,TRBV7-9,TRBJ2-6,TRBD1,TGTGCCAGCAGCTTAACAGGGGGCCCTCCCTCTGGGGCCAACGTCCTGACTTTC,CASSLTGGPPSGANVLTF
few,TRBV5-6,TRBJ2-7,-,TGTGCCAGCAGCTTGGCGGCGGATCCCTGGCTCGAGCAGTACTTC,CASSLAADPWLEQYF
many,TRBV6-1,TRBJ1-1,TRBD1,TGTGCCAGCAGGGCCGACAGGGGGACTGAAGCTTTCTTT,CASRADRGTEAFF
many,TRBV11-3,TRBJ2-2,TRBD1,TGTGCCAGCAGCCGCACCTGGGACAGCAGCACCGGGGAGCTGTTTTTT,CASSRTWDSSTGELFF
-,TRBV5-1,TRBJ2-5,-,TGCGCCAGCAGTCCCCGACCTGGGGCAGAGACCCAGTACTTC,CASSPRPGAETQYF
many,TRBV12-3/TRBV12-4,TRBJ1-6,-,TGTGCCAGCAGAGCCGGGGAGGGAAATTCACCCCTCCACTTT,CASRAGEGNSPLHF
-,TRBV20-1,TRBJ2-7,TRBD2,TGCAGTGCTAGAGATTCTCCGGGGGGAAGCTCCTACGAGCAGTACTTC,CSARDSPGGSSYEQYF
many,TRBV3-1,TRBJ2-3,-,TGTGCCAGCAGCCAATTAGACTACCTTAGCACAGATACGCAGTATTTT,CASSQLDYLSTDTQYF
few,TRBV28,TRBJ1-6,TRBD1,TGTGCCAGCAGTGTTTCAGGGGGCGCGTCACCCCTCCACTTT,CASSVSGGASPLHF
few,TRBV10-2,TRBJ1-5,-,TGCGCCAGCAGTGAGTCGCCGGAGCAGCCCCAGCATTTT,CASSESPEQPQHF
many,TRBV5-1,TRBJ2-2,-,TGCGCCAGCAGACCGGGACCGAGCCCATACCAGAACACCGGGGAGCTGTTTTTT,CASRPGPSPYQNTGELFF
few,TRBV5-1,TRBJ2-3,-,TGCGCCAGCAGCTCAACTCCTACAGATACGCAGTATTTT,CASSSTPTDTQYF
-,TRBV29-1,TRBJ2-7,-,TGCAGCGTTGAAGATCGTCGATCCTACGAGCAGTACTTC,CSVEDRRSYEQYF
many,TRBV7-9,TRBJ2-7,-,TGTGCCAGCAGCACCACACAGGGACCTCCCTACGAGCAGTACTTC,CASSTTQGPPYEQYF
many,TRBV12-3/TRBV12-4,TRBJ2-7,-,TGTGCCAGCAGTTCCCGGACCGGCTACGAGCAGTACTTC,CASSSRTGYEQYF
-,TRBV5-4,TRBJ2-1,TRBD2,TGTGCCAGCAGGGCATCTGGCGGGGGGGCCTACAATGAGCAGTTCTTC,CASRASGGGAYNEQFF
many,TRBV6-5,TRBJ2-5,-,TGTGCCAGCAGTTACTCGGTGCTAGCATCTGAGACCCAGTACTTC,CASSYSVLASETQYF
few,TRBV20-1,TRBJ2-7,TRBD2,TGCAGTGCTTACCCTAGCGGGAGCAACGAGCAGTACTTC,CSAYPSGSNEQYF
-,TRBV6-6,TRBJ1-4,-,TGTGCCAGCAGTTACTCAGGCAGTTGGGAAAAACTGTTTTTT,CASSYSGSWEKLFF
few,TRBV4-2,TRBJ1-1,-,TGTGCCAGCAGCCAAGCTGGCCCGGGGAGCACTGAAGCTTTCTTT,CASSQAGPGSTEAFF
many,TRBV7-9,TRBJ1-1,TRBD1,TGTGCCAGCAGCTTATATGCAGGGGGCAACACTGAAGCTTTCTTT,CASSLYAGGNTEAFF
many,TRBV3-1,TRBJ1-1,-,TGTGCCAGCAGCCAAGGCAGGGTGGGCACTGAAGCTTTCTTT,CASSQGRVGTEAFF
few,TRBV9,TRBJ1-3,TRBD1,TGTGCCAGCAGCGTAAAGACCCAGACAGGGTCTGGAAACACCATATATTTT,CASSVKTQTGSGNTIYF
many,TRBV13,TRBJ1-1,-,TGTGCCAGCAGCTTAGTTGGGGACCCGAACACTGAAGCTTTCTTT,CASSLVGDPNTEAFF
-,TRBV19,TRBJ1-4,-,TGTGCCAGTAGTCCACGGGACACCTTTGCAACTAATGAAAAACTGTTTTTT,CASSPRDTFATNEKLFF
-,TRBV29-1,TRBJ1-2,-,TGCAGCGTTGAATCCGGGGCCCTGGTCGGCTACACCTTC,CSVESGALVGYTF
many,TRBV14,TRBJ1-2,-,TGTGCCAGCAGCCAAGATCACAGCTATGGCTACACCTTC,CASSQDHSYGYTF
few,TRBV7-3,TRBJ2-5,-,TGTGCCAGCAGCTCCGTTGGACAAGAGACCCAGTACTTC,CASSSVGQETQYF